Presented here are 10 T cell receptor beta chains from one specimen sequenced in a study of blood T cells in healthy people across ages. The use of a sample-barcoded 5' primer and a J-beta primer mix characterized a second PCR of about 7 to 12 cycles. One entry per CDR3 protein, called by TCRdb with MiXCR from the 5' RACE reads. In the table there are about 1.6 million distinct CDR3 sequences, roughly a third of which are singletons. Material for sequencing was blood. All receptors come from a woman aged 30 to 39 in good health.

The chain has TRBV14 and TRBJ2-5; D tentatively reads TRBD1 or TRBD2 (5 bases each). Germline V gene data show CDR1 as SGHDN and CDR2 as FVKESK. This CDR3 is built from 17 residues. The germline V and J ends were trimmed by 0 bases and 2 bases, with 16 bases remaining between them. For the CDR3, the DNA is TGTGCCAGCAGCCAAGATTGGGGGAAACGGACACAAGAGACCCAGTACTTC. Amino acids: CASSQDWGKRTQETQYF.

In its sample, this clonotype was seen a few times. V and J are TRBV4-1 and TRBJ2-1; D may be TRBD1 or TRBD2 (5 bases each). V was shortened by 4 bases and J by 6 bases, with 13 bases between the two germline ends. CDR3 length equals 14 residues. The germline CDR1 and CDR2 sequences are MGHRA and YSYEKL. The DNA for the CDR3 is TGCGCCAGCAGCCCGGGACGGGACCTCAATGAGCAGTTCTTC. This sequence encodes CASSPGRDLNEQFF.

The chain employs TRBV28 and TRBJ2-7; possible D gene TRBD2, 5 bases. Trimming left V 5 bases short and J 0 bases short, with 11 bases between. Germline V lookup: CDR1 MDHEN, CDR2 SYDVKM. This CDR3 has 14 amino acids. The CDR3 loop reads CASSIGMYSYEQYF. The CDR3 region has the DNA TGTGCCAGCAGTATCGGGATGTACTCCTACGAGCAGTACTTC.

This clonotype has a handful of counts. Relative to the germline gene, one junction end is altered; a read error may explain this. This chain connects TRBV29-1 to TRBJ2-1, with 8 positions matching TRBD2. Germline V CDR1 and CDR2: SQVTM, ANQGSEA. This CDR3 has 15 amino acids. Here the CDR3 reads CSVEKRESSCNEQFF. In nucleotides, the CDR3 is TGCAGCGTCGAAAAGCGGGAGAGCTCCTGCAATGAGCAGTTCTTC.

The table lists this clonotype with a few counts. The chain couples TRBV20-1 to TRBJ1-4; D is possibly TRBD1 (5 bases). The V gene's germline CDR1 is DFQATT and CDR2 SNEGSKA (reference sequence). The CDR3 spans 13 residues. V dropped 1 base and J dropped 7 bases, with 10 bases sitting between them. The CDR3 nucleotides are TGCAGTGCTAGAGTGGCCGGGGGTGAAAAACTGTTTTTT. It translates to CSARVAGGEKLFF.

The V and J genes are TRBV29-1 and TRBJ1-1; D unresolved. CDR1 and CDR2 from the germline V gene are SQVTM and ANQGSEA. This CDR3 region has 9 residues. V lost 7 bases and J 6 bases, leaving 6 bases between the germline ends. The CDR3 region has the DNA TGCAGCGCTCACCCTGAAGCTTTCTTT. It specifies CSAHPEAFF.

The chain uses TRBV3-1 and TRBJ2-1, with TRBD2 as a possible D gene (6 bases). CDR3 length: 14 residues. CDR1 is LGHDT and CDR2 is YNNKEL in the germline V gene (reference sequence). Trimming removed 4 bases at V and 6 bases at J, with 13 bases between. The CDR3 loop is CASSPPTSRNEQFF. CDR3 DNA: TGTGCCAGCAGCCCGCCTACTAGCCGCAATGAGCAGTTCTTC.

This clonotype was detected a few times. A much larger clone lies one base from this, so it may be a read error. The V call is TRBV18, the J call TRBJ1-1, with TRBD1 identical over 9 bases. The CDR3 is 15 amino acids. The germline V gene has CDR1 KGHSH and CDR2 LQKENI. CDR3 coding DNA: TGTGCCGGCTCACCGGGGACAGGGACGAACACTGAAGCTTTCTTT. Its protein product is CAGSPGTGTNTEAFF.

CDR3 sequence reads: CATSSSGDTYNEQFF. Here the CDR3 DNA reads TGTGCCACCAGTTCCTCGGGGGACACCTACAATGAGCAGTTCTTC. The chain combines TRBV24-1 with TRBJ2-1; D is perhaps TRBD1 or TRBD2 (6 bases each). The ends were cut back, 6 bases at V and 2 bases at J, with 13 bases in the middle. Per the germline V gene, CDR1 is KGHDR and CDR2 is SFDVKD. This CDR3 has 15 amino acids.

This chain joins TRBV27 and TRBJ2-7; 8 bases are shared with TRBD1. The length of the CDR3 is 14 residues. Germline CDR1 reads MNHEY; CDR2 reads SMNVEV (reference sequence). After removal of 2 bases from V and 5 bases from J, the junction contained 5 bases not matched to a gene. DNA for the CDR3: TGTGCCAGCAGTTTAAGCAGGGGGCGCAACGAGCAGTACTTC. Encoded protein: CASSLSRGRNEQYF.